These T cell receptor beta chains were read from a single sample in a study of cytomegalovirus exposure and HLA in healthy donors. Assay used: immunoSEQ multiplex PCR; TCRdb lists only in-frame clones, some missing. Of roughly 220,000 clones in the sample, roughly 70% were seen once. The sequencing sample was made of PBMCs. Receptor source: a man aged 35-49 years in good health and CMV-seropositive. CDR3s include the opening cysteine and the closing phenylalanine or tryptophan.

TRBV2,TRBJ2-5,CASSTQGNWETQYF
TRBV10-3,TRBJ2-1,CAISNYNEQFF
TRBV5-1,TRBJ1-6,CASSLVQGSSYNSPLHF
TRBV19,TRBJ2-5,CASSPRDNQETQYF
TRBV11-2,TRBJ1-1,CASSFPYLGQGEAFF
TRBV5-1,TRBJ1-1,CASSLEGGFYTEAFF
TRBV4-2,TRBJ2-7,CASSQDNSLYEQYF
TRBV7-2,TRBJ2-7,CASSLRDRAHEQYF
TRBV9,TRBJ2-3,CASSVEGSRTDTQYF
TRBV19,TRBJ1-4,CASDETGPRPNEKLFF
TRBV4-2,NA,CASSQDRTGAVYEQYF
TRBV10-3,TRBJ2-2,CAITTGGVGGELFF
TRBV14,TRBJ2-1,CASSQVLLAGGNNEQFF
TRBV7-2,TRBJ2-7,CASSLDSTYEQYF
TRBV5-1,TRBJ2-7,CASSSSAGGLGQYF
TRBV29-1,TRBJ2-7,CSVVKGAGEQYF
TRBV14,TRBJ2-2,CASSRLAGTGELFF
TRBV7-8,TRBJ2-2,CASSPGQVWSGELFF
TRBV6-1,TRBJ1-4,CASSEARTGRNEKLFF
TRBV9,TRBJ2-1,CASSVQGTYNEQFF
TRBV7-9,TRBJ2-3,CASSLGSGQLLTSTDTQYF
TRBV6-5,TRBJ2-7,CASSYWGSVDSYEQYF
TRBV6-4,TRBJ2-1,CASGTGGREQFF
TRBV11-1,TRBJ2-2,CASSGQGNGELFF
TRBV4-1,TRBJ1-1,CASSPLPSTEAFF
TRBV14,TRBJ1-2,CASSQEGGRGYTF
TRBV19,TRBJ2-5,CASRLGGAETQYF
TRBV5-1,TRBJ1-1,CASSPLARGVNTEAFF
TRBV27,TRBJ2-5,CASGSSRDRGLKETQYF
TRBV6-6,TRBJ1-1,CASSHLPRAFF
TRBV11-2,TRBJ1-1,CASSLAGTFSEAFF
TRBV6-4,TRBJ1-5,CASSAGTGMQPQHF
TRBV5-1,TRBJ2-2,CASSGQEYTGELFF